This T cell receptor beta chain was recovered during a study of shared clonotypes between healthy human individuals. Study context: Each donor's CD4 naive and CD4 memory cells filled three plates apiece, CD8 naive two, and CD8 memory one. Overall study results and limits: Some naive CD4 clonotypes, around 5%, turned up in common across a handful of donors. Measured sharing among donors was expected to vary with sequencing depth.

As for this clone: The antigen is unknown.

CD8 cells classed as naive were CD45RO-negative and positively selected for CCR7, excluding terminally differentiated effector memory CD45RA+ cells. The authors distributed each subset's genomic DNA evenly over several immunoSEQ plates. This table comes from immunoSEQ multiplex PCR, and its TCRdb copy is limited to in-frame clones, with some not included. This repertoire shows more than 500,000 clones, 90% to 95% found once; its top ten account for approximately 0.12%. Per the germline V gene, CDR1 is MDHEN and CDR2 is SYDVKM. The CDR3 has 16 residues. V trimming: 5 bases; J trimming: 2 bases; junction bases outside the gene matches: 10.

The receptor's source is a woman aged 30 to 39 in good health. The V gene is TRBV28, the J gene TRBJ2-7; TRBD1 agrees at 9 bases. Sequenced material: naive CD8+ T cells sorted from blood. The CDR3 loop is CASSPRSGTGTYEQYF. CDR3 nucleotides: TGTGCCAGCAGTCCCAGGTCCGGGACAGGGACCTACGAGCAGTACTTC.